This T cell receptor beta chain was identified during a study of cytomegalovirus exposure and HLA in healthy donors (dated by TCRdb to between 2016 and 2019). Study-level background: According to an earlier analysis of 587 of the donors, about 179 million T cells yielded 117 million unique TCR beta sequences and 276 Gb of sequence data. An early release covering approximately 600 HLA-typed donors comprised approximately 300 gigabases of sequencing data and approximately 85 million unique TCR sequences. Of the roughly 400 genotyped donors, 81% fell in the genetic ancestry cluster associated with self-reported Caucasian donors. The study aimed to test whether signatures of past pathogen exposure could be identified by cataloging public T cell receptors. Using immunosequencing, the study profiled T cell repertoires from about 620 subjects and related those repertoires to cytomegalovirus serostatus. In addition to the first cohort of roughly 670 subjects, a separate validation cohort of 130 or so different subjects was used. The study combined high-throughput TCR immunosequencing, statistical association of individual TCRs with disease status, and machine learning to predict cytomegalovirus infection status. A later analysis re-analyzed previously published TCR beta repertoires from 660 or so donors and added high-resolution HLA genotyping to study TCR occurrence patterns. Rather than drawing on any new phenotypic data, the later analysis identified candidate immune exposures from TCR beta sequences and the way those sequences occurred across donors. An earlier analysis of some 500 of the donors used high-throughput TCR beta sequencing to judge whether each TCR beta V gene segment behaved as functional or pseudogenic. Donor age, sex, ethnicity and CMV serostatus were collected together with the repertoire data. In a later genetic analysis, genome-wide SNP genotypes for 398 of the 666 donors were used, and that subset was treated as a discovery cohort. Every repertoire in the discovery cohort had been generated on one and the same sequencing platform. Class I and class II HLA loci were covered by the typing at four-digit resolution. Typing coverage differed by locus: A, B, C, DRB1 and DQB1 were typed in about 620-630 donors, DQA1 in 500 to 550, DPA1 in 600 to 610, and DPB1 in approximately 450. Because of strong linkage in the cohort, roughly 5 DR-DQ haplotypes were treated as single units for association and clustering. Across 300 to 500 genotyped donors of the cohort, an average of approximately 240,000 unique TCR beta nucleotide sequences per donor were sequenced, and roughly 18% of those sequences were non-productive.

Preparation of the library involved the immunoSEQ multiplex PCR assay. For the multiplex PCR, a mixture combining 60 forward primers for TCR Vbeta segments and 13 reverse primers for TCR Jbeta segments was used. The CDR3 region of rearranged TCR beta genes was amplified from genomic DNA by a multiplex PCR assay. The Illumina HiSeq System was used to sequence the amplified TCR beta libraries as 87-base-pair reads. Processing in the source paper ran as follows. Across the roughly 600 repertoires, a later analysis counted about 81 million unique TCR beta chains, some 11 million of which were shared by at least two donors. To remove PCR and sequencing errors, raw reads were error-corrected and collapsed into unique sequences using a nearest-neighbor algorithm that merged closely related sequences. V, D and J gene segments were assigned by aligning CDR3 sequences to IMGT reference sequences. For a sequence to be retained, at least a six-nucleotide match to both a V gene segment and a J gene segment was required. Rearrangements were classified as productive when the CDR3 lacked stop codons and remained in frame with V and J, and all other rearrangements were classified as non-productive. CDR3 was defined by IMGT convention, running from the second conserved V-encoded cysteine to the conserved J-encoded phenylalanine. Sequences without an unambiguous match to a single V gene segment were excluded from the earlier analysis of 500 to 700 of the donors. In an earlier analysis of 587 of the donors, a V segment was called functional when productive rearrangements were above 56.7%, and segregating when the standard deviation between donors exceeded 5%. To diagnose cytomegalovirus status from the catalog of TCR beta chain sequences, a statistical classification framework was built. A later analysis assigned V and J genes by comparing TCR nucleotide sequences with IMGT/GENE-DB human TR gene sequences. Using the TCRdist pipeline, a later analysis assigned CDR3 sequences along with most-parsimonious VDJ recombination scenarios. A later analysis defined each TCR beta chain by its CDR3 amino acid sequence plus V-gene family, and excluded reads lacking a unique V-gene family. A later analysis removed nearly 600 highly shared, low-generation-probability nucleotide sequences to deal with suspected cross-contamination and a sequencing artifact. A later analysis calculated a clonal expansion index for each public chain from normalized within-repertoire ranks of inferred template counts. In a later analysis, generation probabilities were computed with a VDJ recombination model fitted to out-of-frame rearrangements, and the resulting probabilities were checked against IGoR. Hypergeometric tests were used in a later analysis to score TCR-TCR, TCR-HLA and TCR-CMV co-occurrence, with a repertoire-size bias correction applied to the TCR pairs. In a later analysis, false discovery rates were estimated by permuting HLA or CMV assignments 20 times. A later analysis grouped co-occurring TCRs with DBSCAN, adding TCRdist sequence similarity when clustering within HLA-allele-positive subsets. For co-occurrence clustering, repertoires with fewer than 30,000 or more than 120,000 public chains were excluded, along with roughly 5 repertoires with anomalous nucleotide sharing. Not all clones reach the TCRdb copy of this immuneACCESS table, which keeps in-frame sequences only. Checked studies attribute under half of the gap to unresolved V genes and leave the rest unexplained. The V and J calls and clone size were taken over from that table, and D and trimming were inferred from the DNA. The sample profile shows 150,000 to 200,000 clones; 75% to 90% of them were found once. Of the sample, around 1.4% is held by the ten largest clones.

Study-level results and caveats: A later genetic analysis associated a missense DCLRE1C variant with V-gene and J-gene trimming of TCR beta chains, and an independent cohort replicated the association. In a later analysis, the rate of TCR association differed among HLA loci, with DRB1 alleles having the most associated TCRs and HLA-C alleles having the fewest. Compared with the approximately 600-donor mean, donors in an Asian-associated ancestry cluster had fewer N-insertions in productive TCRs, according to a later genetic analysis. Compared with equally common non-associated chains, HLA-associated TCR beta chains in a later analysis were more clonally expanded and had lower generation probabilities. Cytomegalovirus status was reported to be diagnosed by the classifier with high specificity and sensitivity in both the original and validation cohorts. Strong co-occurrence of HLA alleles, especially DR and DQ, made assigning TCR associations to individual alleles difficult. Some IMGT-functional V segments, including TRBV6-2 and TRBV6-3, could not be distinguished by the 87-base-pair reads and were therefore excluded. Because HLA typing was unavailable for some donors at each locus, only the typed subset was used in association tests. The presence/absence analyses assumed that sequencing depth was roughly uniform across donors, and that assumption may not be true. A further reported finding was that TCR beta sequences accurately predicted the HLA-A and HLA-B alleles for most subjects in the first cohort. A later analysis reported that several top co-occurrence clusters appeared linked to parvovirus B19, influenza, CMV and Epstein-Barr virus. Linkage disequilibrium might explain the correlated functional status among segregating V segments, but an unknown experimental factor could not be excluded. Immune exposure information for the cohort was limited to CMV serostatus. In vitro tests confirmed that three of the cytomegalovirus-associated TCR beta chains recognize cytomegalovirus antigens. According to the authors, the approach could potentially be generalized to other disease states and immunological phenotypes. This cohort had only TCR beta chains sequenced, and the lack of alpha or paired-chain data limited which features could be detected. Specific HLA alleles were associated with around 18,000 TCR beta sequences at a false discovery rate of 0.05 in a later analysis. A total of fewer than 200 TCR beta chains were listed by the study as associated with cytomegalovirus. Because counts were too low, roughly 16 rarely observed V segments, including chromosome 9 orphons, were left out of the earlier analysis of 587 of the donors. A cluster of highly shared sequence variants was judged likely to be a technical artifact of the sequencing pipeline. While some public TCRs were present in many individuals, most TCR sequences turned up only very rarely across donors. An earlier analysis of 587 of the donors showed that most TCR beta V segments appeared in productive rearrangements either about 87% or about 30% of the time, which broadly matched IMGT annotations. A later analysis found that most CMV-associated TCR beta chains appeared HLA-restricted, with HLA associations seemingly driven largely by CMV exposure.

The cohort consisted of hundreds of healthy bone marrow donors. At the time of sampling, all cohort members were nominally healthy, though unrecorded immune exposures were likely present. The donor was CMV seronegative and belonged to the group of under 400 seronegative cohort members. Each donor provided a peripheral blood sample, and peripheral blood mononuclear cells were used for TCR beta sequencing. Genomic DNA extraction from the blood cell samples was performed with the Qiagen DNeasy Blood Extraction Kit. About this clone: This clone's antigen is unknown. Nothing much larger sits one base from this clone, and base qualities are not available.

The cysteine opens and the phenylalanine closes a CDR3 of 14 amino acids. The read is trimmed to its CDR3 DNA, 42 bases read in frame from base 1. The germline V gene supplies CDR1 SGHRS and CDR2 YFSETQ. Trimming removed 0 bases from V and 6 bases from J; the gene matches leave 3 bases unexplained. This TCR came from a woman between 18 and 29 years old in good health and CMV-seronegative. Sequenced: PBMCs. The chain links TRBV5-1 with TRBJ2-4; TRBD1 matches 7 bases in the middle. The CDR3 has the sequence CASSLGTGVNIQYF. The DNA sequence follows: TGCGCCAGCAGCTTGGGTACAGGGGTAAACATTCAGTACTTC.